The rows below give T cell receptor beta chains drawn from one sample of a study of a mutant IDH1 vaccine in newly diagnosed glioma. Antigens for these TCRs are unknown. Clones were read by immunoSEQ multiplex PCR, and TCRdb kept only the in-frame ones, dropping some. The data show approximately 40,000 clones, 75% to 80% seen once. This material consisted of PBMCs, taken from a glioma patient whose treatment included an IDH1 peptide vaccine. These receptors originate from a man between 40 and 49 years old with glioma. CDR3s include the opening cysteine and the closing phenylalanine or tryptophan. The order of the fields is J gene, D gene, V gene, clone size, CDR3 DNA, CDR3 protein. A D gene is named only where the DNA matches it firmly. Part of the rows lack a size; the others show once, few, many or a class for expanded clones.

J gene: TRBJ1-2; D gene: NA; V gene: TRBV5-6; clone size: NA; CDR3 DNA: TGTGCCAGCAGCTTGGCCAAACAGGGCTATGGCTACACCTTC; CDR3 protein: CASSLAKQGYGYTF
J gene: TRBJ2-6; D gene: NA; V gene: TRBV6-1; clone size: NA; CDR3 DNA: TGTGCCAGCGGGACTCCCGGGGCCAACGTCCTGACTTTC; CDR3 protein: CASGTPGANVLTF
J gene: TRBJ1-2; D gene: TRBD1; V gene: TRBV2; clone size: NA; CDR3 DNA: TGTGCCAGCAGCCGGACAGGGGACTATGGCTACACCTTC; CDR3 protein: CASSRTGDYGYTF
J gene: TRBJ2-7; D gene: NA; V gene: TRBV6-8; clone size: few; CDR3 DNA: TGTGCCAGCAGGCGGACTTCCGACTACGAGCAGTACTTC; CDR3 protein: CASRRTSDYEQYF
J gene: TRBJ1-6; D gene: NA; V gene: TRBV10-1; clone size: NA; CDR3 DNA: TGCGCCAGCAGTGGCCAGTTGGGCTCACCCCTCCACTTT; CDR3 protein: CASSGQLGSPLHF
J gene: TRBJ2-6; D gene: NA; V gene: TRBV2; clone size: NA; CDR3 DNA: TGTGCCAGCAGTCCCCGAGGACAGATACTCTCTGGGGCCAACGTCCTGACTTTC; CDR3 protein: CASSPRGQILSGANVLTF
J gene: TRBJ2-1; D gene: TRBD2; V gene: TRBV30; clone size: NA; CDR3 DNA: TGTGCCTGGAGTGCGTCTCTAGCGGGGGGAGAGCAGTTCTTC; CDR3 protein: CAWSASLAGGEQFF
J gene: TRBJ2-2; D gene: NA; V gene: TRBV5-4; clone size: NA; CDR3 DNA: TGTGCCAGCAGCTTGAAGGGAAGATCGACCGGGGAGCTGTTTTTT; CDR3 protein: CASSLKGRSTGELFF
J gene: TRBJ1-2; D gene: NA; V gene: TRBV5-6; clone size: NA; CDR3 DNA: TGTGCCAGCAGCTTGACCTCCGGGGTCTATGGCTACACCTTC; CDR3 protein: CASSLTSGVYGYTF
J gene: TRBJ2-3; D gene: NA; V gene: TRBV19; clone size: NA; CDR3 DNA: TGTGCCAGTAGTCCTCGCTCGGGCGAGGGAGATACGCAGTATTTT; CDR3 protein: CASSPRSGEGDTQYF
J gene: TRBJ2-7; D gene: NA; V gene: TRBV4-1; clone size: NA; CDR3 DNA: TGCGCCAGCAGCCAAGGTTTGGGAACCTATGAGCAGTACTTC; CDR3 protein: CASSQGLGTYEQYF
J gene: TRBJ2-1; D gene: NA; V gene: TRBV2; clone size: NA; CDR3 DNA: TGTGCCAGCATACGGGACAATATCAATGAGCAGTTCTTC; CDR3 protein: CASIRDNINEQFF
J gene: TRBJ2-1; D gene: NA; V gene: TRBV5-8; clone size: NA; CDR3 DNA: TGTGCCAGCAGCTTATACACACGGGGACGCCGCAATGAGCAGTTCTTC; CDR3 protein: CASSLYTRGRRNEQFF
J gene: TRBJ2-2; D gene: NA; V gene: TRBV15; clone size: NA; CDR3 DNA: TGTGCCACCAGCAGAGATCGGGGGCGCACCGGGGAGCTGTTTTTT; CDR3 protein: CATSRDRGRTGELFF
J gene: TRBJ1-1; D gene: TRBD1; V gene: TRBV5-1; clone size: NA; CDR3 DNA: TGCGCCAGCAGCCTAGAGACAGGGGGCACTGAAGCTTTCTTT; CDR3 protein: CASSLETGGTEAFF
J gene: TRBJ2-7; D gene: TRBD2; V gene: TRBV27; clone size: NA; CDR3 DNA: TGTGCCAGCCCGGGACTAGCTTGCGAGCAGTACTTC; CDR3 protein: CASPGLACEQYF
J gene: TRBJ2-7; D gene: NA; V gene: TRBV19; clone size: NA; CDR3 DNA: TGTGCCAGTAGTATATTTTCAGGGGTGTCCTACGAGCAGTACTTC; CDR3 protein: CASSIFSGVSYEQYF
J gene: TRBJ1-1; D gene: TRBD1; V gene: TRBV29-1; clone size: NA; CDR3 DNA: TGCAGCGTAAGGGACAGGAACACTGAAGCTTTCTTT; CDR3 protein: CSVRDRNTEAFF
J gene: TRBJ1-6; D gene: TRBD1; V gene: TRBV4-1; clone size: NA; CDR3 DNA: TGCGCCAGCAGCAAGGGACAGGCGTCCTATAATTCACCCCTCCACTTT; CDR3 protein: CASSKGQASYNSPLHF
J gene: TRBJ1-2; D gene: NA; V gene: TRBV6-5; clone size: NA; CDR3 DNA: TGTGCCAGCAGTACCCAGACAGACTATGGCTACACCTTC; CDR3 protein: CASSTQTDYGYTF
J gene: TRBJ1-1; D gene: NA; V gene: TRBV29-1; clone size: NA; CDR3 DNA: TGCAGCGTTCCTCACTACACAGGGAACACTGAAGCTTTCTTT; CDR3 protein: CSVPHYTGNTEAFF
J gene: TRBJ1-2; D gene: NA; V gene: TRBV10-1; clone size: NA; CDR3 DNA: TGCGCCAGCAGTGGACAAACTAACTATGGCTACACCTTC; CDR3 protein: CASSGQTNYGYTF
J gene: TRBJ2-2; D gene: TRBD1; V gene: TRBV5-1; clone size: once; CDR3 DNA: TGCGCCAGCAGCGCTACGGGACAGGGAAGGAACACCGGGGAGCTGTTTTTT; CDR3 protein: CASSATGQGRNTGELFF
J gene: TRBJ1-1; D gene: NA; V gene: TRBV27; clone size: NA; CDR3 DNA: TGTGCCAGCAAGGGCAGGGGATTCTCTGAAGCTTTCTTT; CDR3 protein: CASKGRGFSEAFF
J gene: TRBJ1-4; D gene: NA; V gene: TRBV30; clone size: NA; CDR3 DNA: TGTGCCTGGAGTCATCTTGGGGCGGTGACTAATGAAAAACTGTTTTTT; CDR3 protein: CAWSHLGAVTNEKLFF
J gene: TRBJ2-3; D gene: NA; V gene: TRBV4-2; clone size: NA; CDR3 DNA: TGTGCCAGCAGCCATGGGGACCATCCTACGCAGTATTTT; CDR3 protein: CASSHGDHPTQYF
J gene: TRBJ1-1; D gene: NA; V gene: TRBV5-1; clone size: few; CDR3 DNA: TGCGCCAGCAGCTTTGAAATGAACACTGAAGCTTTCTTT; CDR3 protein: CASSFEMNTEAFF
J gene: TRBJ1-2; D gene: TRBD1; V gene: TRBV5-4; clone size: NA; CDR3 DNA: TGTGCCAGCAGCAAGTGGGATACAGGGGGCGGTCGGGGCTACACCTTC; CDR3 protein: CASSKWDTGGGRGYTF
J gene: TRBJ1-1; D gene: NA; V gene: TRBV5-6; clone size: NA; CDR3 DNA: TGTGCCAGCAGCTTGGGGTCAGCTCGGAGGAACACTGAAGCTTTCTTT; CDR3 protein: CASSLGSARRNTEAFF
J gene: TRBJ2-5; D gene: TRBD1; V gene: TRBV2; clone size: once; CDR3 DNA: TGTGCCAGCAGCCAAGGGACAGAACAAGAGACCCAGTACTTC; CDR3 protein: CASSQGTEQETQYF
J gene: TRBJ1-1; D gene: TRBD1; V gene: TRBV7-2; clone size: few; CDR3 DNA: TGTGCCAGCAGCCCGCGGACAGGGAACACTGAAGCTTTCTTT; CDR3 protein: CASSPRTGNTEAFF
J gene: TRBJ1-6; D gene: NA; V gene: TRBV5-1; clone size: NA; CDR3 DNA: TGCGCCAGCAGCAGGCAGGAGGTTCGGTCCTATAATTCACCCCTCCACTTT; CDR3 protein: CASSRQEVRSYNSPLHF
J gene: TRBJ2-3; D gene: NA; V gene: TRBV5-1; clone size: NA; CDR3 DNA: TGCGCCAGCAGCGTTAGAAGCTCTGCCACAGATACGCAGTATTTT; CDR3 protein: CASSVRSSATDTQYF
J gene: TRBJ1-1; D gene: TRBD1; V gene: TRBV18; clone size: NA; CDR3 DNA: TGTGCCAGCTCACCGCAGGGGGCGCACACTGAAGCTTTCTTT; CDR3 protein: CASSPQGAHTEAFF
J gene: TRBJ2-2; D gene: NA; V gene: TRBV5-6; clone size: NA; CDR3 DNA: TGTGCCAGCAGCCCGGGACACATCCAGAACACCGGGGAGCTGTTTTTT; CDR3 protein: CASSPGHIQNTGELFF
J gene: TRBJ2-2; D gene: NA; V gene: TRBV2; clone size: NA; CDR3 DNA: TGTGCCAGCAGTGAAATTGGGGGCCGGAGCACCGGGGAGCTGTTTTTT; CDR3 protein: CASSEIGGRSTGELFF
J gene: TRBJ2-7; D gene: NA; V gene: TRBV4-1; clone size: NA; CDR3 DNA: TGCGCCAGCAGCCAAGATTCCAGAGATCTGTACTTC; CDR3 protein: CASSQDSRDLYF
J gene: TRBJ2-6; D gene: NA; V gene: TRBV23-1; clone size: NA; CDR3 DNA: TGCGCCAGCAGTCAATTGTGGAGGGGGGCACCCTCTGGGGCCAACGTCCTGACTTTC; CDR3 protein: CASSQLWRGAPSGANVLTF
J gene: TRBJ2-1; D gene: NA; V gene: TRBV6-5; clone size: once; CDR3 DNA: TGTGCCAGCAGCAGGATAGCGGTCTCCTACAATGAGCAGTTCTTC; CDR3 protein: CASSRIAVSYNEQFF
J gene: TRBJ1-2; D gene: NA; V gene: TRBV19; clone size: NA; CDR3 DNA: TGTGCCAGTAGTACGGGGGCGGCGGTTAGTAACTATGGCTACACCTTC; CDR3 protein: CASSTGAAVSNYGYTF
J gene: TRBJ2-1; D gene: NA; V gene: TRBV7-8; clone size: NA; CDR3 DNA: TGTGCCAGCAGCTTGGACGTTCTGAGCTCCTACAATGAGCAGTTCTTC; CDR3 protein: CASSLDVLSSYNEQFF
J gene: TRBJ2-3; D gene: TRBD2; V gene: TRBV10-3; clone size: NA; CDR3 DNA: TGTGCCATCAGTGTCGGAGCGGGGGGAGATACGCAGTATTTT; CDR3 protein: CAISVGAGGDTQYF
J gene: TRBJ1-4; D gene: NA; V gene: TRBV27; clone size: few; CDR3 DNA: TGTGCCAGCAGTTTCTCAGGGTATGAAGAAAAACTGTTTTTT; CDR3 protein: CASSFSGYEEKLFF
J gene: TRBJ1-1; D gene: TRBD1; V gene: TRBV19; clone size: NA; CDR3 DNA: TGTGCCAGTAGTATAGGAGGGACAGGAGCTTTCTTT; CDR3 protein: CASSIGGTGAFF